This TCR beta chain comes out of a study of T cell responses to AZD1222 COVID-19 vaccine. Study-level results: Baseline seropositives among AZD1222 recipients totaled only 5 to 7. Every sample of the repertoires postdated the peak T cell response. A mostly white British donor set with more females was recruited, and clonal diversity was possibly underestimated. Distributed over spike, vaccine-associated CD4 TCRs predominated at 160-218 and 743-854.

About this clone itself: Its antigen is currently unknown.

CDR1 MNHEY and CDR2 SVGEGT come from the germline V gene. Trimming shortened V by 0 bases and J by 2 bases, and 13 bases separated the two germline ends. The CDR3 runs 16 residues. The data were produced by immunoSEQ multiplex PCR, yet TCRdb's version contains in-frame clones alone and is incomplete. The top ten clones hold about 3% of a sample with 130,000 to 150,000 clones, 92% of them seen once. The chain carries TRBV6-2 or TRBV6-3 and TRBJ1-1, with D possibly being TRBD1 (5 bases). This clonotype was obtained from an adult in good health. Source: peripheral blood, taken on day 0 of AZD1222 vaccination. The CDR3 spells CASSYSTDRRNTEAFF. The CDR3 region has the DNA TGTGCCAGCAGTTACTCGACAGACAGAAGAAACACTGAAGCTTTCTTT.